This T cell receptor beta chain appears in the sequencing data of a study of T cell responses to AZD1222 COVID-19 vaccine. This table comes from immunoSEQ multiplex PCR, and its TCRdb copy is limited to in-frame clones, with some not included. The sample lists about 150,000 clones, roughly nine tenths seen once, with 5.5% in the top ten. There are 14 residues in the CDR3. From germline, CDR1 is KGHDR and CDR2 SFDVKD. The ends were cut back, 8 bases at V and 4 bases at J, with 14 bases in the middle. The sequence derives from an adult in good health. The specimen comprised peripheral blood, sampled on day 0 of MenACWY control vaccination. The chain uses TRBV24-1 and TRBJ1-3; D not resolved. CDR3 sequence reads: CATIGGFGGNTIYF. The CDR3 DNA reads TGTGCCACCATAGGCGGGTTTGGGGGAAACACCATATATTTT.